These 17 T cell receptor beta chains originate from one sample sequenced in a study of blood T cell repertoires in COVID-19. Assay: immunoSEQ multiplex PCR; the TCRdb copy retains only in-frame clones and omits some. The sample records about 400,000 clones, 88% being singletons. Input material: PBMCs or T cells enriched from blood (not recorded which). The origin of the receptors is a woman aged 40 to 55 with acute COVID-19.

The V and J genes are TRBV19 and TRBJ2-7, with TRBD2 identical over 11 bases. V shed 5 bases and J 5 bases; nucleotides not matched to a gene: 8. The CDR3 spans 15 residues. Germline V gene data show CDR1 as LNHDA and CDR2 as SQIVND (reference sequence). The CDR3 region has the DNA TGTGCCAGTAGTCCCTTTAGCGGGGGGGCCAACGAGCAGTACTTC. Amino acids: CASSPFSGGANEQYF.

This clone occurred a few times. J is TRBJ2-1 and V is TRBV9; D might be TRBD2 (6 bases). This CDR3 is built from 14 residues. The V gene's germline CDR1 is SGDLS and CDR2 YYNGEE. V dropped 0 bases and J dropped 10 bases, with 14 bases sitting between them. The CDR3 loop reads CASSVDILADEQFF. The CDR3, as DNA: TGTGCCAGCAGCGTAGACATACTAGCAGACGAGCAGTTCTTC.

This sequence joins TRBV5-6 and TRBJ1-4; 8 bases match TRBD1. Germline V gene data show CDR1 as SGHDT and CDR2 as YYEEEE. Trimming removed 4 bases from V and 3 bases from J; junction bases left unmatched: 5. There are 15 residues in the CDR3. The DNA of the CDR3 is TGTGCCAGCAGCGGACAGGGTTGGGCTAATGAAAAACTGTTTTTT. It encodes CASSGQGWANEKLFF.

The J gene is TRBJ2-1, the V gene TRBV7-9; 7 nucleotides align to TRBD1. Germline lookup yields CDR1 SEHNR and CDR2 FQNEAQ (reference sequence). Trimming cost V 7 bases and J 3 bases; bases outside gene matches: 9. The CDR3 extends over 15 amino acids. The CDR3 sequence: CASNRQGTIYNEQFF. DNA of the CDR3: TGTGCCAGCAATAGACAGGGAACCATCTACAATGAGCAGTTCTTC.

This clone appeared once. Written as DNA, the CDR3 is TGTGCCAGCAGCTCCCGGGACAGGGGGCCCGGTGAGCAGTTCTTC. Its protein product is CASSSRDRGPGEQFF. This sequence joins TRBV27 and TRBJ2-1, with 12 bases fitting TRBD1. This CDR3 contains 15 residues. Germline CDR1 reads MNHEY; CDR2 reads SMNVEV (reference sequence). Trimming removed 6 bases from V and 9 bases from J; junction bases left unmatched: 9.

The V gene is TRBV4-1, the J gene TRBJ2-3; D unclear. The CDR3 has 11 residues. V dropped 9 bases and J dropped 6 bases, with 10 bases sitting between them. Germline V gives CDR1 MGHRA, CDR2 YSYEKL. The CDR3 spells CASTSRDTQYF. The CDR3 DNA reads TGCGCCAGTACCTCCAGGGATACGCAGTATTTT.

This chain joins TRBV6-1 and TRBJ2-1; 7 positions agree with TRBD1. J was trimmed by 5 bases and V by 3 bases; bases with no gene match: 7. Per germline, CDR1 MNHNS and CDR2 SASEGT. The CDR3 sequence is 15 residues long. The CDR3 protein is CASSDRAGGDNEQFF. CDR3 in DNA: TGTGCCAGCAGTGATAGGGCAGGGGGTGACAATGAGCAGTTCTTC.

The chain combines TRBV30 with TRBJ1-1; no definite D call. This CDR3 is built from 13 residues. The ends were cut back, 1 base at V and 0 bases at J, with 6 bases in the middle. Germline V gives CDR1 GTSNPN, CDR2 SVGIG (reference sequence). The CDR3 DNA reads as TGTGCCTGGAGTGATGAGATGAACACTGAAGCTTTCTTT. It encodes CAWSDEMNTEAFF.

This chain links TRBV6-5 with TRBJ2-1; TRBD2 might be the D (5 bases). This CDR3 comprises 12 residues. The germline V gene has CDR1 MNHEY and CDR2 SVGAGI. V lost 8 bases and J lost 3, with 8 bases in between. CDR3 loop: CASGENYNEQFF. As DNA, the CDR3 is TGTGCCAGCGGGGAGAACTACAATGAGCAGTTCTTC.

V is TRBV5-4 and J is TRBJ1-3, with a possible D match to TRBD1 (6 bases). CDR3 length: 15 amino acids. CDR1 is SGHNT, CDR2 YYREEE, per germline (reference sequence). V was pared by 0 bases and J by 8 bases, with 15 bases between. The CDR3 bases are TGTGCCAGCAGCTTGGGGCAGGGGAGGGGAGACACCATATATTTT. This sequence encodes CASSLGQGRGDTIYF.

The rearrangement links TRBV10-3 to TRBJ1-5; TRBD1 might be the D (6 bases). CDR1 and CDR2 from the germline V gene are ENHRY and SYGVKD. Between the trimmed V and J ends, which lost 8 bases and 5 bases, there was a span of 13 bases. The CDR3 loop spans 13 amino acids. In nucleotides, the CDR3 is TGTGCCATCTCGAGGGACATCGATCAGCCCCAGCATTTT. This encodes CAISRDIDQPQHF.

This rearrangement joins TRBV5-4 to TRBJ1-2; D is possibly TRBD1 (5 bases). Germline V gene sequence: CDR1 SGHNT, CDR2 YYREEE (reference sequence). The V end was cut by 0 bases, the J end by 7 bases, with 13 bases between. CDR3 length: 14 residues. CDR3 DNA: TGTGCCAGCAGCTTGGTTGGAGGGACGGGTGGCTACACCTTC. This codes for CASSLVGGTGGYTF.

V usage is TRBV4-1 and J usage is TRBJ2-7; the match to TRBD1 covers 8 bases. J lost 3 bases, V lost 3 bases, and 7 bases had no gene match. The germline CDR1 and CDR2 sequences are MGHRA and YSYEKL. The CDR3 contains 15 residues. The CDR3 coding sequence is TGCGCCAGCAGCCAGACAGGGGCCACGGGCTACGAGCAGTACTTC. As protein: CASSQTGATGYEQYF.

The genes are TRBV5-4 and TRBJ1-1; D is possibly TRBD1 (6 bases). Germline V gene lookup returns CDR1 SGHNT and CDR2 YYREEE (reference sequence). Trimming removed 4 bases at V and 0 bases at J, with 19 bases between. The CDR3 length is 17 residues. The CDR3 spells CASSPAQGARLNTEAFF. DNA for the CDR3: TGTGCCAGCAGCCCGGCACAGGGCGCGAGGTTGAACACTGAAGCTTTCTTT.

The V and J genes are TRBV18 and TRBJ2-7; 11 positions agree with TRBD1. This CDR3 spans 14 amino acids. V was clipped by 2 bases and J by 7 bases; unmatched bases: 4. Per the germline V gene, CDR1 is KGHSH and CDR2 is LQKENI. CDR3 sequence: CASSPGQGALEQYF. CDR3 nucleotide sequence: TGTGCCAGCTCACCAGGACAGGGGGCTCTTGAGCAGTACTTC.

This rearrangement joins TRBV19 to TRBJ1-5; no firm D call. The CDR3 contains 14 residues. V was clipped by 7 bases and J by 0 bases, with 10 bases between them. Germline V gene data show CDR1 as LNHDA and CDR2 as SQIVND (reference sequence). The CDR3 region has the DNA TGTGCCAGTACCCGCGATTCTAGCAATCAGCCCCAGCATTTT. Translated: CASTRDSSNQPQHF.

CDR3 loop: CASAPVVQGLRNSPLHF. The DNA for the CDR3 is TGCGCCAGCGCCCCCGTCGTCCAGGGCCTAAGGAATTCACCCCTCCACTTT. This chain links TRBV5-1 with TRBJ1-6; tentatively, D is TRBD1 (5 bases). The V and J ends lost 7 bases and 7 bases respectively, with 24 bases between them. CDR1 is SGHRS, CDR2 YFSETQ, per germline. This CDR3 region has 17 residues.